The 12 T cell receptor beta chains below were found in one sample sequenced in a study of beta chain features in type 1 diabetes. Isolated RNA was reverse transcribed in full, so expressed TCRB transcripts were sequenced. Method: immunoSEQ multiplex PCR; TCRdb's copy keeps in-frame clones and lacks some. The repertoire consists of roughly 150,000 clones, with around 10% occurring once and the leading ten covering around 2%. The sequenced sample consisted of central memory CD4+ T cells from blood. These receptors came from a man between 18 and 35 years old in good health.

Turning to this clone: A read error may explain this, as a much larger clone is one base away. The gene calls are TRBV11-3 and TRBJ2-1; D not certain. Trimming took off 1 base at V and 6 bases at J, with 1 base between the two ends. CDR1 and CDR2 (germline): SGHNT, YENEEA. The CDR3 has 11 amino acids. DNA of the CDR3: TGTGCCAGCAGCTTAGCCAATGAGCAGTTCTTC. Protein: CASSLANEQFF.

This clone was detected ten times or more. The CDR3 nucleotides read TGTGCCATCTTACCCTCCGACAGGGGCGGCTCCTATAATTCACCCCTCCACTTT. Protein sequence: CAILPSDRGGSYNSPLHF. The rearrangement joins TRBV10-3 to TRBJ1-6; TRBD1 matches 8 bases. The CDR3 contains 18 residues. The junction had 12 bases not matched to a gene; V was cut back by 8 bases and J by 0 bases. Germline V gives CDR1 ENHRY, CDR2 SYGVKD.

The chain has TRBV7-9 and TRBJ2-1, with 7 positions matching TRBD2. J lost 3 bases, V lost 4 bases, and 9 bases had no gene match. The CDR3 runs 16 residues. Germline V gene sequence: CDR1 SEHNR, CDR2 FQNEAQ (reference sequence). The CDR3 region is CASSSTSGGRYNEQFF. The CDR3 DNA is TGTGCCAGCAGCTCGACTTCGGGAGGTCGCTACAATGAGCAGTTCTTC. The variable domain in full, with the rest retrieved from reference TRBV7-9 and TRBJ2-1, is DTGVSQNPRHKITKRGQNVTFRCDPISEHNRLYWYRQTLGQGPEFLTYFQNEAQLEKSRLLSDRFSAERPKGSFSTLEIQRTEQGDSAMYLCASSSTSGGRYNEQFFGPGTRLTVL.

In this sample, this clone turned up a few times. The chain couples TRBV6-5 to TRBJ1-1, with 10 bases aligning to TRBD1. The germline V gene encodes CDR1 MNHEY and CDR2 SVGAGI. V lost 6 bases to trimming and J lost 1 base; unmatched junction nucleotides: 5. This CDR3 is built from 15 residues. The CDR3 loop is CASRGRQGANTEAFF. The CDR3 nucleotides are TGTGCCAGCAGGGGTCGACAGGGGGCGAACACTGAAGCTTTCTTT.

This clone has only a few counts. As DNA, the CDR3 is TGTGCCAGCAGTTTAGTTGGGGCTAATGAGCAGTTCTTC. Amino acid sequence: CASSLVGANEQFF. The rearrangement links TRBV27 to TRBJ2-1; a weak D match, TRBD1 (5 bases). The CDR3 contains 13 residues. Germline V gives CDR1 MNHEY, CDR2 SMNVEV (reference sequence). The V end was cut by 2 bases, the J end by 7 bases, with 9 bases between.

The sample holds a few counts of this clone. The V and J genes are TRBV4-2 and TRBJ2-5; D is undetermined. The CDR3 is 13 amino acids. Germline V lookup: CDR1 LGHNA, CDR2 YNFKEQ. V lost 3 bases and J lost 2, with 7 bases in between. The CDR3 spells CASSQALQETQYF. DNA of the CDR3: TGTGCCAGCAGCCAGGCACTACAAGAGACCCAGTACTTC.

This clone was recorded many times. The chain recombines TRBV7-6 with TRBJ2-7, with 7 bases lining up with TRBD1. The germline V gene has CDR1 SGHVS and CDR2 FNYEAQ. V lost 1 base and J lost 5; bases outside the gene matches: 8. This CDR3 is 15 amino acids long. The CDR3 coding sequence is TGTGCCAGCAGCTTAGAGAGCGCAGGGGGACACGAGCAGTACTTC. It specifies CASSLESAGGHEQYF. The full variable domain, its missing parts supplied by reference TRBV7-6 and TRBJ2-7, is GAGVSQSPRYKVTKRGQDVALRCDPISGHVSLYWYRQALGQGPEFLTYFNYEAQQDKSGLPNDRFSAERPEGSISTLTIQRTEQRDSAMYRCASSLESAGGHEQYFGPGTRLTVT.

The chain links TRBV7-3 to TRBJ2-1, with D hard to call. The V gene's germline CDR1 is SGHTA and CDR2 FQGTGA. CDR3 size: 13 residues. Trimming removed 4 bases at V and 3 bases at J, with 7 bases between. CDR3 nucleotide sequence: TGTGCCAGCAGCTCTGAATACTACAATGAGCAGTTCTTC. Protein sequence: CASSSEYYNEQFF.

This clone turned up a few times. The chain combines TRBV19 with TRBJ1-5, with TRBD1 as a possible D gene (5 bases). CDR1 and CDR2 from the germline V gene are LNHDA and SQIVND (reference sequence). The V end was cut by 8 bases, the J end by 6 bases, with 17 bases between. The CDR3 extends over 14 amino acids. CDR3 DNA: TGTGCCAGTTACCTTACAGGTGGAGGTCAGCCCCAGCATTTT. Protein sequence: CASYLTGGGQPQHF.

This clone was detected a few times. This sequence joins TRBV7-2 and TRBJ2-5; D assignment may be TRBD1 or TRBD2 (5 bases each). Trimming stripped 5 bases from V and 1 base from J, with 14 bases between. Germline V CDR1 and CDR2: SGHTA, FQGNSA. The CDR3 loop spans 15 amino acids. The CDR3 nucleotides read TGTGCCAGCAGCCAACTCCTCGGGGCCCAAGAGACCCAGTACTTC. This gives the protein CASSQLLGAQETQYF. Full variable domain (rest looked up from reference TRBV7-2 and TRBJ2-5): GAGVSQSPSNKVTEKGKDVELRCDPISGHTALYWYRQSLGQGLEFLIYFQGNSAPDKSGLPSDRFSAERTGGSVSTLTIQRTQQEDSAVYLCASSQLLGAQETQYFGPGTRLLVL.

This clone was counted only a few times. The chain joins TRBV4-1 to TRBJ1-2; the D gene is possibly TRBD1 (5 bases). The CDR3 covers 12 residues. Germline V lookup: CDR1 MGHRA, CDR2 YSYEKL. The V and J ends lost 2 bases and 7 bases respectively, with 8 bases between them. This CDR3 reads CASSQQGAGYTF. The CDR3 coding sequence is TGCGCCAGCAGCCAACAAGGGGCTGGCTACACCTTC.

This clone was seen a few times. The V and J genes are TRBV29-1 and TRBJ1-4; D is uncertain. The CDR3 is 10 amino acids. Trimming stripped 6 bases from V and 7 bases from J, with 6 bases between. Per germline, CDR1 SQVTM and CDR2 ANQGSEA. CDR3 protein: CSVLGEKLFF. CDR3 in DNA: TGCAGCGTCCTGGGTGAAAAACTGTTTTTT.